This note documents a single T cell receptor (beta chain) sequence. These data belong to a study of shared clonotypes between healthy human individuals. The germline V gene encodes CDR1 MGHDK and CDR2 SYGVNS. The CDR3 has 13 amino acids. V was shortened by 6 bases and J by 5 bases, with 13 bases between the two germline ends. Here immunoSEQ multiplex PCR was the method, and the copy in TCRdb shows in-frame clones only, minus some. The sample has 1.5 million to 2.5 million clones, about 95% seen once. As defined, naive CD8 cells were CD45RO-negative and positively selected for CCR7, with terminally differentiated effector memory CD45RA+ cells excluded.

This rearrangement joins TRBV25-1 to TRBJ2-5; the D is unclear. The source is a man between 18 and 29 years old in good health. Sequencing was performed on naive CD8+ T cells sorted from blood. CDR3 protein: CASRTINAETQYF. The CDR3 DNA reads TGTGCCAGCAGGACGATTAACGCCGAGACCCAGTACTTC.